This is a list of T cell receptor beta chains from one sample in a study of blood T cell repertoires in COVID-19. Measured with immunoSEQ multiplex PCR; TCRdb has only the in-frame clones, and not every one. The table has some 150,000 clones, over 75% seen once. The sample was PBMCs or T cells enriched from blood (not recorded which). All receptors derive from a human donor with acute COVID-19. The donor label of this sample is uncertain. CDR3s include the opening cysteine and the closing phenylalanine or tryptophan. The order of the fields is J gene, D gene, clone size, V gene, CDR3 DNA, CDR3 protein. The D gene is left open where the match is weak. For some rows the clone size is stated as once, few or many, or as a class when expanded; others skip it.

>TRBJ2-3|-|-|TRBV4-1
TGCGCCAGCAGCCAAGTCACGGTAGAGACGCAGTATTTT
CASSQVTVETQYF
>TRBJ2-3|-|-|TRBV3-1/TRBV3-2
TGTGCCAGCAGCCCCGGAAAGGCCGGGGAGATAAAAAAAGATACGCAGTATTTT
CASSPGKAGEIKKDTQYF
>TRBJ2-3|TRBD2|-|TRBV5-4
TGTGCCAGCAGCATCCGACTGGCGGGGGGGTCCACAGATACGCAGTATTTT
CASSIRLAGGSTDTQYF
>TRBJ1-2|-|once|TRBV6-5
TGTGCCACGACCATATTAGGAGGGACGGACTATGGCTACACCTTC
CATTILGGTDYGYTF
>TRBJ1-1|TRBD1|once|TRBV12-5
TGTGCTAGTGGCGCGGACAGGGGGAACACTGAAGCTTTCTTT
CASGADRGNTEAFF
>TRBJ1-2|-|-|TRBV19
TGTGCCAGTAGTATGCCAGGGTACTATGGCTACACCTTC
CASSMPGYYGYTF
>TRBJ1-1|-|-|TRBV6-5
TGTGCCAGCAGTCAATACAGGGTATCTGAAGCTTTCTTT
CASSQYRVSEAFF
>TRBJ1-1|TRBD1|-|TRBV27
TGTGCCAGCAGCCGATACAGGGGATTTAACACTGAAGCTTTCTTT
CASSRYRGFNTEAFF
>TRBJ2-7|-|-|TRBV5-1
TGCGCCAGCAGCTTGGGACAGGAATCCTACGAGCAGTACTTC
CASSLGQESYEQYF
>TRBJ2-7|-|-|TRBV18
TGTGCCAGCTCACCAAATCCCCCTGGGGGCTTCAGCTCCTACGAGCAGTACTTC
CASSPNPPGGFSSYEQYF
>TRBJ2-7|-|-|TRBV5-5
TGTGCCAGCAGCCTAGACAGCGACAAGCAGTACTTC
CASSLDSDKQYF
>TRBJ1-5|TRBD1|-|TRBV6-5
TGTGCCAGCAGTACAGGGGTCGATCAGCCCCAGCATTTT
CASSTGVDQPQHF
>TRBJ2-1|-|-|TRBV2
TGTGCCAGCAGTGAAGCGCTTGGCCGCCACAATGAGCAGTTCTTC
CASSEALGRHNEQFF
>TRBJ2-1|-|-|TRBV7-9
TGTGCCAGCAGCTTAGACGGGTACAATGAGCAGTTCTTC
CASSLDGYNEQFF
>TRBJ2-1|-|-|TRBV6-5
TGTGCCAGTGGGGCGAATGAGCAGTTCTTC
CASGANEQFF
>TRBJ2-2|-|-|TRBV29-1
TGCAGCGTTTATCCAGGGAACACCGGGGAGCTGTTTTTT
CSVYPGNTGELFF
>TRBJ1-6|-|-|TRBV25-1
TGTGCCAGCAGTGCAGGACCGGGGATTAATTCACCCCTCCACTTT
CASSAGPGINSPLHF
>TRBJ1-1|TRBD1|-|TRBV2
TGTGCCAGCACCCGACGACAGGGTACGAACACTGAAGCTTTCTTT
CASTRRQGTNTEAFF
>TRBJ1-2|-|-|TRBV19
TGTGCCAGTAGTATGACTCTGGGTTTCGGCTACACCTTC
CASSMTLGFGYTF
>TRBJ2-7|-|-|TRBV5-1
TGCGCCAGCAGCCCCCCAAACTACGAGCAGTACTTC
CASSPPNYEQYF
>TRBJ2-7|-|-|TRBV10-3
TGTGCCATCAGTGAGAGGGGATCATCCAACGAGCAGTACTTC
CAISERGSSNEQYF
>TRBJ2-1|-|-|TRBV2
TGTGCCAGCAGTGAGCCGGTATATGAGCAGTTCTTC
CASSEPVYEQFF
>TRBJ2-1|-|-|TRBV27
TGTGCCAGCAGTTTCTCCGGGGGGCCCGGCCATGAGCAGTTCTTC
CASSFSGGPGHEQFF
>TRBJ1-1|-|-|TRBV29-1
TGCAGCGTTGAAGCCTGGGTGGCTCTACCCAGGGGAGCTTTCTTT
CSVEAWVALPRGAFF
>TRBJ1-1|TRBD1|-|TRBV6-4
TGTGCCAGCAGAGGGACAGGGGGCGGAGGTGATGAGAGCACTGAAGCTTTCTTT
CASRGTGGGGDESTEAFF
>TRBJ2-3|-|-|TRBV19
TGTGCCAGTAGCCCTCGGAGGGGCAGAACAGATACGCAGTATTTT
CASSPRRGRTDTQYF
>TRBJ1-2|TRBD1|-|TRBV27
TGTGCCAGCAGTTTATCGCTGGGGCAGGGGGCGGAAGACGATGGCTACACCTTC
CASSLSLGQGAEDDGYTF
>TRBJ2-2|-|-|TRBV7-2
TGTGCCAGCAGCCATGCAGGGTCGAACACCGGGGAGCTGTTTTTT
CASSHAGSNTGELFF
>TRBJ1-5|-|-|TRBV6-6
TGTGCCAGCAGAGACGGCAGGGGAAGCAATCAGCCCCAGCATTTT
CASRDGRGSNQPQHF
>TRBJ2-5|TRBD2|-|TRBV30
TGTGCCTGGGCTGTTATAGCGGGGGCCGGAGAGACCCAGTACTTC
CAWAVIAGAGETQYF
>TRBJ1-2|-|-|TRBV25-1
TGTGCCAGCAGTGAACGGGTGCAGGGGTTGGGCTACACCTTC
CASSERVQGLGYTF
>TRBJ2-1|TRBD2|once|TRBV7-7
TGTGCCAGCAGCCCGGGACTAGCGGGGAATAATGAGCAGTTCTTC
CASSPGLAGNNEQFF
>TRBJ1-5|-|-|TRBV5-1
TGCGCCAGCAGCTTGGACGGGATCGGTAGCAATCAGCCCCAGCATTTT
CASSLDGIGSNQPQHF
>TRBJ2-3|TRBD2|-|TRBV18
TGTGCCAGCTCACTGGGACTAGCTTTCGATACGCAGTATTTT
CASSLGLAFDTQYF
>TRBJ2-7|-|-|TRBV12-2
TGTGCAAGTCGCTTCCCTCCGGAGGGAGGGGACGAGCAGTACTTC
CASRFPPEGGDEQYF
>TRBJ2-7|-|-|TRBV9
TGTGCCAGCAGCGCCCGTGGAGGGATCCCACAGTACTTC
CASSARGGIPQYF
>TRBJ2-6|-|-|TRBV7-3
TGTGCCAGCAGCTTAACATCGGCGGGGACTGGGGCCAACGTCCTGACTTTC
CASSLTSAGTGANVLTF